This T cell receptor beta chain appears in the sequencing data of a study of blood T cell repertoires in COVID-19. Study at large: Sites in the United States, Italy and Spain provided acute and convalescent COVID-19 samples. Sample material is recorded as cDNA or gDNA derived from T cells, B-cell-depleted T cells, or PBMCs.

A Seattle source enrolled patients during active infection and followed them longitudinally. Original analysis: Nucleated cell counts were estimated from reference gene primer amplification. The table came from immunoSEQ multiplex PCR; TCRdb's copy has only in-frame clones and leaves some out. V, J and clone size are those of that table, while D and trimming were read from the DNA. The table includes 210,000 or so clones, 83% detected once. The ends lost 4 bases at V and 1 base at J; junction bases unmatched: 4. Per germline, CDR1 MNHNY and CDR2 SVGAGI (reference sequence). The CDR3 covers 16 residues.

The material sequenced was peripheral blood. The chain uses TRBV6-6 and TRBJ2-2; 9 nucleotides align to TRBD2. This receptor was obtained from a woman between 25 and 40 years old with COVID-19, enrolled during active disease. CDR3 sequence reads: CASSLTLAGNTGELFF. CDR3 bases: TGTGCCAGCAGTTTAACACTAGCGGGGAACACCGGGGAGCTGTTTTTT.